This is a list of T cell receptor beta chains from one sample in a study of blood T cell repertoires in COVID-19. Repertoires were generated with immunoSEQ multiplex PCR, while TCRdb's copy carries only in-frame clones and drops some. The data show under 250,000 clones, 65% to 90% seen once. Sequenced: PBMCs or T cells enriched from blood (not recorded which). Receptor source: a woman between 50 and 59 years old with acute COVID-19. The CDR3 runs from the conserved cysteine through the conserved F or W. D genes are given only for firm matches. Clone size is not always given. Where it is, it says once, few, many or a class for expanded clones.

D gene: .; V gene: TRBV7-2; J gene: TRBJ1-4; clone size: .; CDR3 DNA: TGTGCCAGCAGCTTTATGCGAGCTCAAAATGAAAAACTGTTTTTT; CDR3 protein: CASSFMRAQNEKLFF
D gene: .; V gene: TRBV7-9; J gene: TRBJ1-2; clone size: few; CDR3 DNA: TGTGCCAGCAGCTTAGGACTGCATGGCTACACCTTC; CDR3 protein: CASSLGLHGYTF
D gene: .; V gene: TRBV30; J gene: TRBJ1-5; clone size: .; CDR3 DNA: TGTGCCTGGAGTGTTCCCCCAGATCAGCCCCAGCATTTT; CDR3 protein: CAWSVPPDQPQHF
D gene: TRBD1; V gene: TRBV30; J gene: TRBJ1-2; clone size: .; CDR3 DNA: TGTGCCTGGAGTCCCAGACGCCAGACAGGGGGCTATGGCTACACCTTC; CDR3 protein: CAWSPRRQTGGYGYTF
D gene: TRBD1; V gene: TRBV2; J gene: TRBJ1-1; clone size: .; CDR3 DNA: TGTGCCAGCAGAGCGCGGGGACAGGTGAACACTGAAGCTTTCTTT; CDR3 protein: CASRARGQVNTEAFF
D gene: .; V gene: TRBV10-3; J gene: TRBJ2-7; clone size: .; CDR3 DNA: TGTGCCATCAGTGAGCTTGCCGGGGGGCCGGCGGGGGAGCAGTACTTC; CDR3 protein: CAISELAGGPAGEQYF
D gene: TRBD2; V gene: TRBV9; J gene: TRBJ2-1; clone size: .; CDR3 DNA: TGTGCCAGCAGCGTAGCTTCTTTGAGCGGGGCATACAATGAGCAGTTCTTC; CDR3 protein: CASSVASLSGAYNEQFF
D gene: TRBD1; V gene: TRBV19; J gene: TRBJ1-6; clone size: .; CDR3 DNA: TGTGCCAGTAAGCGGACAGGCTTAAGCTCCTATAATTCACCCCTCCACTTT; CDR3 protein: CASKRTGLSSYNSPLHF
D gene: .; V gene: TRBV7-2; J gene: TRBJ2-3; clone size: few; CDR3 DNA: TGTGCCAGCAGCCCGATGGGGGGTCTAAGAGCAGATACGCAGTATTTT; CDR3 protein: CASSPMGGLRADTQYF
D gene: TRBD1; V gene: TRBV19; J gene: TRBJ1-1; clone size: once; CDR3 DNA: TGTGCCAGTAATCGGAGGACAGGGTCGGATTTGAACACTGAAGCTTTCTTT; CDR3 protein: CASNRRTGSDLNTEAFF
D gene: .; V gene: TRBV19; J gene: TRBJ1-1; clone size: .; CDR3 DNA: TGTGCCAGTACCCCAGGGGATATCATGAACACTGAAGCTTTCTTT; CDR3 protein: CASTPGDIMNTEAFF
D gene: TRBD2; V gene: TRBV7-2; J gene: TRBJ2-1; clone size: .; CDR3 DNA: TGTGCCAGCAGCTCACTAGCGGGGCCTTACAATGAGCAGTTCTTC; CDR3 protein: CASSSLAGPYNEQFF
D gene: .; V gene: TRBV7-2; J gene: TRBJ1-2; clone size: .; CDR3 DNA: TGTGCCAGCAGCTATACCGGGGGGCGAACTAACTATGGCTACACCTTC; CDR3 protein: CASSYTGGRTNYGYTF
D gene: TRBD2; V gene: TRBV10-2; J gene: TRBJ2-7; clone size: .; CDR3 DNA: TGCGCCAGCACCGGGACTAGCGGATTCTACGAGCAGTACTTC; CDR3 protein: CASTGTSGFYEQYF
D gene: TRBD1; V gene: TRBV19; J gene: TRBJ1-5; clone size: .; CDR3 DNA: TGTGCCAGTACAAGGGGGCTGGGCAATCAGCCCCAGCATTTT; CDR3 protein: CASTRGLGNQPQHF
D gene: .; V gene: TRBV29-1; J gene: TRBJ1-4; clone size: once; CDR3 DNA: TGCAGCGTTGAAGGGACAGACGAAAGTGAAAAACTGTTTTTT; CDR3 protein: CSVEGTDESEKLFF
D gene: TRBD1; V gene: TRBV2; J gene: TRBJ1-4; clone size: .; CDR3 DNA: TGTGCCAGCAGTACCCTGGGGAGGGACAGGGATGAAAAACTGTTTTTT; CDR3 protein: CASSTLGRDRDEKLFF
D gene: TRBD2; V gene: TRBV9; J gene: TRBJ2-5; clone size: .; CDR3 DNA: TGTGCCAGCGGGCGGGGGGGCCGTGGGCAAGAGACCCAGTACTTC; CDR3 protein: CASGRGGRGQETQYF
D gene: .; V gene: TRBV27; J gene: TRBJ2-1; clone size: .; CDR3 DNA: TGTGCCAGCAGTTCGCCGACAGTATACTCCTACAATGAGCAGTTCTTC; CDR3 protein: CASSSPTVYSYNEQFF
D gene: .; V gene: TRBV7-9; J gene: TRBJ1-1; clone size: .; CDR3 DNA: TGTGCCAGCAGCCCACCGGGACATTCGAACACTGAAGCTTTCTTT; CDR3 protein: CASSPPGHSNTEAFF
D gene: .; V gene: TRBV2; J gene: TRBJ1-4; clone size: .; CDR3 DNA: TGTGCCAGCAGGGACCCCAGGGGAGAATTGACTTCGGGTGAAAAACTGTTTTTT; CDR3 protein: CASRDPRGELTSGEKLFF
D gene: .; V gene: TRBV6-6; J gene: TRBJ2-7; clone size: .; CDR3 DNA: TGTGCCAGCAGTTCCAGTACCTACGAGCAGTACTTC; CDR3 protein: CASSSSTYEQYF
D gene: TRBD1; V gene: TRBV5-1; J gene: TRBJ2-3; clone size: .; CDR3 DNA: TGCGCCAGCAGCCCCCGGGACAGAATTCGGGCAGATACGCAGTATTTT; CDR3 protein: CASSPRDRIRADTQYF
D gene: .; V gene: TRBV29-1; J gene: TRBJ2-3; clone size: .; CDR3 DNA: TGCAGCGTTGAAGGACGAGGCGGAGGCACAGATACGCAGTATTTT; CDR3 protein: CSVEGRGGGTDTQYF
D gene: TRBD2; V gene: TRBV3-1/TRBV3-2; J gene: TRBJ2-1; clone size: .; CDR3 DNA: TGTGCCAGCAGCCAGATGACTAGCGGAAATGAGCAGTTCTTC; CDR3 protein: CASSQMTSGNEQFF
D gene: .; V gene: TRBV4-1; J gene: TRBJ1-2; clone size: .; CDR3 DNA: TGCGCCAGCAGCCCCGACGGGGGGCGTAGCTATGGCTACACCTTC; CDR3 protein: CASSPDGGRSYGYTF
D gene: TRBD1; V gene: TRBV30; J gene: TRBJ1-5; clone size: .; CDR3 DNA: TGTGCCGTGAGTCCCCAGGGGGCTTATCAGCCCCAGCATTTT; CDR3 protein: CAVSPQGAYQPQHF
D gene: .; V gene: TRBV7-9; J gene: TRBJ1-1; clone size: .; CDR3 DNA: TGTGCCAGCAGCTTAGAAGGCAGGGTTTCTGAAGCTTTCTTT; CDR3 protein: CASSLEGRVSEAFF
D gene: .; V gene: TRBV21-1; J gene: TRBJ1-2; clone size: .; CDR3 DNA: TGTGCCAGCAGCGCGGACAGGGGTCTCCGGTATGGCTACACCTTC; CDR3 protein: CASSADRGLRYGYTF
D gene: TRBD1; V gene: TRBV11-1; J gene: TRBJ1-5; clone size: .; CDR3 DNA: TGTGCCAGCAGCAGGGGGACAGGACGAGAACAGCCCCAGCATTTT; CDR3 protein: CASSRGTGREQPQHF
D gene: TRBD1; V gene: TRBV6-1; J gene: TRBJ1-1; clone size: .; CDR3 DNA: TGTGCCAGCAGTAAAGCGGGACAGGGGAACGCTGAAGCTTTCTTT; CDR3 protein: CASSKAGQGNAEAFF
D gene: .; V gene: TRBV12-3/TRBV12-4; J gene: TRBJ1-5; clone size: once; CDR3 DNA: TGTGCCAGCGTCCAGGAGCGGTATCAGCCCCAGCATTTT; CDR3 protein: CASVQERYQPQHF
D gene: TRBD1; V gene: TRBV11-2; J gene: TRBJ1-4; clone size: .; CDR3 DNA: TGTGCCAGCAGCTTAGGACAGGGAATTTATGATGAAAAACTGTTTTTT; CDR3 protein: CASSLGQGIYDEKLFF
D gene: .; V gene: TRBV6-1; J gene: TRBJ2-1; clone size: .; CDR3 DNA: TGTGCCAGCAGTGAACTAACAGGCGGCTACAATGAGCAGTTCTTC; CDR3 protein: CASSELTGGYNEQFF
D gene: .; V gene: TRBV3-1/TRBV3-2; J gene: TRBJ1-1; clone size: .; CDR3 DNA: TGTGCCAGCAGCCGACAGGACTCCACTGAAGCTTTCTTT; CDR3 protein: CASSRQDSTEAFF
D gene: TRBD1; V gene: TRBV2; J gene: TRBJ1-4; clone size: few; CDR3 DNA: TGTGCCAGCAGTGAGAAGGACAGGCCCCGTGCCACTAATGAAAAACTGTTTTTT; CDR3 protein: CASSEKDRPRATNEKLFF
D gene: .; V gene: TRBV6-1; J gene: TRBJ1-5; clone size: few; CDR3 DNA: TGTGCCAGCAGTGAAGACCCCAGTGGCAATCAGCCCCAGCATTTT; CDR3 protein: CASSEDPSGNQPQHF
D gene: .; V gene: TRBV5-6; J gene: TRBJ1-2; clone size: few; CDR3 DNA: TGTGCCAGCAGTCTGAGGGCCGGCTATGGCTACACCTTC; CDR3 protein: CASSLRAGYGYTF
D gene: .; V gene: TRBV28; J gene: TRBJ1-1; clone size: .; CDR3 DNA: TGTGCCAGCAGCCAGAGGAAAGGTGAAGCTTTCTTT; CDR3 protein: CASSQRKGEAFF
D gene: .; V gene: TRBV29-1; J gene: TRBJ1-1; clone size: .; CDR3 DNA: TGCAGCGTTAGGGACTTGGGCACTGAAGCTTTCTTT; CDR3 protein: CSVRDLGTEAFF
D gene: .; V gene: TRBV19; J gene: TRBJ1-5; clone size: .; CDR3 DNA: TGTGCCAGTAGTTCCCCCTCCACAGGGCCGGGGCAGCCCCAGCATTTT; CDR3 protein: CASSSPSTGPGQPQHF
D gene: .; V gene: TRBV6-1; J gene: TRBJ1-1; clone size: .; CDR3 DNA: TGTGCCAGCAGTGAAGCGGATAGGATCGAGGTTATCACTGAAGCTTTCTTT; CDR3 protein: CASSEADRIEVITEAFF
D gene: .; V gene: TRBV27; J gene: TRBJ1-1; clone size: .; CDR3 DNA: TGTGCCAGCAGTTTATCGGTCCGCCGGAGGGACACTGAAGCTTTCTTT; CDR3 protein: CASSLSVRRRDTEAFF
D gene: .; V gene: TRBV11-3; J gene: TRBJ1-1; clone size: .; CDR3 DNA: TGTGCCAGCAGCTTAGAGGGGGGGCAGACGGAAGCTTTCTTT; CDR3 protein: CASSLEGGQTEAFF